This T cell receptor (beta chain) was found in a study of shared clonotypes between healthy human individuals. Across the study: Each donor's CD8 memory used one plate, CD8 naive two, each CD4 subset three.

For this clone: No antigen is known for it.

The authors loaded about 200 ng DNA, about 30,000 T cell genomes, into sorted-subset replicate PCRs. The method was immunoSEQ multiplex PCR; TCRdb's version includes in-frame clones alone and lacks a portion of them. Among over a million clones listed, roughly 96% were seen once. The CDR3 spans 15 residues. Trimming pared 7 bases from V and 1 base from J, leaving 17 bases between. The germline gives CDR1 MDHEN, CDR2 SYDVKM. Broader study findings: Richness estimates generally favored naive over memory subsets.

The chain recombines TRBV28 with TRBJ2-7; maybe TRBD2 (7 bases). Sequenced sample: naive CD4+ T cells sorted from blood. Subset specified: CD45RA+ positively selected. This TCR was recovered from a young man in good health. CDR3 DNA: TGTGCCAGCACCCGCGGGGGCGCAGATTCCTACGAGCAGTACTTC. Protein product: CASTRGGADSYEQYF.